Listed below are T cell receptor beta chains from one sample, sequenced in a study of human T cells and chemical hapten exposure. In TCRdb, the RACE reads were re-called with MiXCR into one record per CDR3 protein. The sample records tens of thousands of distinct CDR3 sequences, approximately 10% being singletons. The source was whole blood, collected in connection with sensitization to the hapten diphenylcyclopropenone (DPC). The receptors were gathered from a woman younger than 45 with alopecia areata. Some clones in this sample may be carry-over from other donors' samples. CDR3s include the opening cysteine and the closing phenylalanine or tryptophan. D genes are given only for firm matches. Part of the rows lack a size; the others show once, few, many or a class for expanded clones.

-,-,TRBV29-1,TRBJ1-2,TGCAGCGTTGAATCTGGATACTATGGCTACACCTTC,CSVESGYYGYTF
-,many,TRBV11-2,TRBJ2-7,TGTGCCAGCAGGCCTAGCTTTGTGGCAGGGGATTGGCAGTACTTC,CASRPSFVAGDWQYF
-,-,TRBV6-5,TRBJ1-4,TGTGCCAGCAGTTACCTCAGAGCCGCAACTAATGAAAAACTGTTTTTT,CASSYLRAATNEKLFF
-,few,TRBV5-1,TRBJ2-3,TGCGCCAGCAGCTTAGTACCCGGGACAAGTGCGGGAGATACGCAGTATTTT,CASSLVPGTSAGDTQYF
TRBD2,-,TRBV11-2,TRBJ2-7,TGTGCCAGCAGCTACGGGGGGGAGTCTTACGAGCAGTACTTC,CASSYGGESYEQYF
-,few,TRBV12-3/TRBV12-4,TRBJ2-3,TGTGCCAGCAGTTTGGGCCGCCTGGGAGATACGCAGTATTTT,CASSLGRLGDTQYF
-,few,TRBV19,TRBJ1-5,TGTGCCAGTGAAGTAGGGCCTAATCAGCCCCAGCATTTT,CASEVGPNQPQHF
-,few,TRBV28,TRBJ1-5,TGTGCCAGCAGTCCCATGCGTCTGACAGAGCGAAATCAGCCCCAGCATTTT,CASSPMRLTERNQPQHF
-,many,TRBV20-1,TRBJ2-3,TGCAGTGCTAGACCCGGGACAAGCCCCACAGATACGCAGTATTTT,CSARPGTSPTDTQYF
-,few,TRBV3-1,TRBJ2-7,TGTGCCAGCAGCCAAGTCCACGAGCAGTACTTC,CASSQVHEQYF
-,many,TRBV7-3,TRBJ2-1,TGTGCCAGCAGCTTAACGGGGGCCCGGGAGCAGTTCTTC,CASSLTGAREQFF
-,few,TRBV28,TRBJ2-5,TGTGCCAGCAGTATCACCAGGACCCAGTACTTC,CASSITRTQYF
TRBD2,medium-sized,TRBV6-4,TRBJ2-3,TGTGCCAGCAGTGTAGCGGGGGGCACAGATACGCAGTATTTT,CASSVAGGTDTQYF
TRBD1,once,TRBV5-4,TRBJ2-3,TGTGCCAGCAGCCCCGGACAGGGACAACTCACAGATACGCAGTATTTT,CASSPGQGQLTDTQYF
-,few,TRBV12-3/TRBV12-4,TRBJ2-7,TGTGCCAGCAGGGGACTCAGCCCACTCTCGGAGCAGTACTTC,CASRGLSPLSEQYF
-,-,TRBV28,TRBJ1-4,TGTGCCAGCAGTAAGGGGGGCAAGGAAAAACTGTTTTTT,CASSKGGKEKLFF
-,few,TRBV4-3,TRBJ2-3,TGCGCCAGCAGCCTGGGTCATACCTCTAGCACAGATACGCAGTATTTT,CASSLGHTSSTDTQYF
-,many,TRBV2,TRBJ1-3,TGTGCCAGCAGTGAAGGCAGGGGCCCTGTCTCTGGAAACACCATATATTTT,CASSEGRGPVSGNTIYF
-,-,TRBV30,TRBJ2-7,TGTGCCTGGAGTGCGGGGTACGAGCAGTACTTC,CAWSAGYEQYF
-,few,TRBV29-1,TRBJ1-2,TGCAGCGTTGCGCAGGGAGTCTATGGCTACACCTTC,CSVAQGVYGYTF
-,many,TRBV14,TRBJ2-5,TGTGCCAGCAGCGCCCGGCAGGGAGACGAGACCCAGTACTTC,CASSARQGDETQYF
-,-,TRBV7-9,TRBJ2-3,TGTGCCAGCAGCTTCGGGGGTGATACGCAGTATTTT,CASSFGGDTQYF
-,few,TRBV12-3/TRBV12-4,TRBJ2-7,TGTGCCAGCAGTTTACAGGGGACGGGAGAGCAGTACTTC,CASSLQGTGEQYF
TRBD2,many,TRBV15,TRBJ2-5,TGTGCCACCAGCAAAGGACTAGCCTCGGAGACCCAGTACTTC,CATSKGLASETQYF
TRBD2,-,TRBV7-9,TRBJ2-3,TGTACCAGCGGCCCAGCGGGGGGCAGGGATACGCAGTATTTT,CTSGPAGGRDTQYF
TRBD1,few,TRBV28,TRBJ1-6,TGTGCCAGCAGCCCACGGACAGGGCTCTATAATTCACCCCTCCACTTT,CASSPRTGLYNSPLHF
-,many,TRBV12-3/TRBV12-4,TRBJ1-2,TGTGCCAGCAGTTCAGGAGGTTATGGCTACACCTTC,CASSSGGYGYTF
TRBD1,-,TRBV19,TRBJ2-7,TGTGCCAGTAGTAAGGAGAGGGGACAGACTTTATACGAGCAGTACTTC,CASSKERGQTLYEQYF
TRBD1,few,TRBV4-1,TRBJ2-1,TGCGCCAGCAGCCCACAACAGGGGGCCGTTGAGCAGTTCTTC,CASSPQQGAVEQFF
-,many,TRBV2,TRBJ1-3,TGTGCCAGCAGTGAATGGGTAGGGGCTGGAAACACCATATATTTT,CASSEWVGAGNTIYF
TRBD1,-,TRBV28,TRBJ2-7,TGTGCCACCTCCGGGACAGATGATTACGAGCAGTACTTC,CATSGTDDYEQYF
-,few,TRBV7-9,TRBJ2-5,TGTGCCAGCAGCTTAGGGGAGCGGGCGAATCTCCAAGAGACCCAGTACTTC,CASSLGERANLQETQYF
TRBD1,-,TRBV6-2/TRBV6-3,TRBJ1-5,TGTGCCAGCAGCACACCGACAGGGGGTTATCAGCCCCAGCATTTT,CASSTPTGGYQPQHF
-,many,TRBV6-1,TRBJ1-6,TGTGCCAGCAGTGTGAGGGGGGAAAATTCACCCCTCCACTTT,CASSVRGENSPLHF
-,-,TRBV20-1,TRBJ2-1,TGCAGTGCTAGAGATTCTCCTGGTGAGCAGTTCTTC,CSARDSPGEQFF
-,-,TRBV3-1,TRBJ1-5,TGTGCCAGCAGCCAAGGATTCGGAGGGGAGCAGCCCCAGCATTTT,CASSQGFGGEQPQHF
-,-,TRBV12-3/TRBV12-4,TRBJ1-3,TGTGCCAGCACCAAAACAGGGACACAGTGGGCTGGAAACACCATATATTTT,CASTKTGTQWAGNTIYF
-,few,TRBV3-1,TRBJ2-3,TGTGCCAGCAGCCGACGAACCCAGTTTGCTGATACGCAGTATTTT,CASSRRTQFADTQYF
TRBD2,few,TRBV19,TRBJ2-1,TGTGCCACCTTCACGGGACTAGCGGGGCCCAATGAGCAGTTCTTC,CATFTGLAGPNEQFF
TRBD2,once,TRBV28,TRBJ2-3,TGTGCCAGCAGGTGGGACTACAACACAGATACGCAGTATTTT,CASRWDYNTDTQYF
-,few,TRBV28,TRBJ2-7,TGTGCCAGCAGCCCACCCTCCCTGGGCTACGAGCAGTACTTC,CASSPPSLGYEQYF
-,-,TRBV11-1,TRBJ2-2,TGTGCCAGCAGCTTATCCAGTGTAGGGGCCACCGGGGAGCTGTTTTTT,CASSLSSVGATGELFF
TRBD2,many,TRBV19,TRBJ2-2,TGTGCCAGTCTCCCGCAGGGAGCGGGGGGGCCTGTCGGGGAGCTGTTTTTT,CASLPQGAGGPVGELFF